This TCR beta chain was sequenced for a study of blood T cell repertoires in COVID-19. Method: immunoSEQ multiplex PCR; TCRdb's copy keeps in-frame clones and lacks some. Seen here are around 130,000 clones, about four fifths observed once, and the top ten hold 10% to 15%. This CDR3 spans 13 amino acids. Per the germline V gene, CDR1 is KGHSH and CDR2 is LQKENI. The ends were cut back, 3 bases at V and 3 bases at J, with 8 bases in the middle. Material: peripheral blood. This TCR derives from a woman aged 55-69 years with acute or convalescent COVID-19. This chain joins TRBV18 and TRBJ1-1; TRBD1 is a possible D gene (6 bases). In DNA form, the CDR3 reads TGTGCCAGCTCACCCCCAGGGGACACTGAAGCTTTCTTT. Translation gives CASSPPGDTEAFF. Drawing the rest from reference TRBV18 and TRBJ1-1, the complete variable domain is NAGVMQNPRHLVRRRGQEARLRCSPMKGHSHVYWYRQLPEEGLKFMVYLQKENIIDESGMPKERFSAEFPKEGPSILRIQQVVRGDSAAYFCASSPPGDTEAFFGQGTRLTVV.